This T cell receptor beta chain appears in the sequencing data of a study of cytomegalovirus exposure and HLA in healthy donors. In the study overall: The Caucasian-associated ancestry cluster held 65% to 85% of 350 to 450 genotyped donors.

Both 60 Vbeta primers and 13 Jbeta primers went into the PCR. Sequencing used immunoSEQ multiplex PCR; TCRdb keeps in-frame clones, though not all of them. This sample has 93,000 or so clones, with 79% found just once. Germline lookup yields CDR1 MDHEN and CDR2 SYDVKM. The CDR3 spans 15 residues. The germline V and J ends were trimmed by 6 bases and 9 bases, with 21 bases remaining between them. Sequencing was done on a sample of PBMCs. This clonotype was obtained from a man in his forties or fifties in good health and CMV-seropositive. The V gene is TRBV28, the J gene TRBJ2-1, with a possible D match to TRBD2 (6 bases). CDR3 amino acids: CASSPSGREVVEQFF. CDR3 DNA sequence: TGTGCCAGCAGCCCCTCGGGGCGGGAAGTGGTTGAGCAGTTCTTC.